This T cell receptor beta chain was sequenced in a study of blood T cells in healthy people across ages. Study findings and constraints: A greater number of naive CD4+ cells and higher diversity distinguished long-lived donors from aged donors.

V was pared by 6 bases and J by 5 bases, with 20 bases between. The CDR3 has 16 residues. Germline values: CDR1 SNHLY, CDR2 FYNNEI. A second PCR, run for 7 to 11 cycles, used a sample-barcoded 5' primer plus a J-beta primer mix. Each CDR3 protein gets one entry after TCRdb re-called the 5' RACE reads with MiXCR. The sample gives around 990,000 distinct CDR3 sequences, about 23% of which show up once; about 0.72% is in the top ten. Comments on this clonotype: The antigen is undetermined. This likely comes from a read error, as the CDR3 has no conserved phenylalanine or tryptophan at its end.

This same sample was also part of a study on T cells of mothers and their children. That report notes: cDNA was made from all extracted RNA, approximately 1.5 ug per 15 ul. Each mother gave over 10 million TCR beta CDR3 reads; each child, around 3 million. Overlap in related mother-child pairs always slightly exceeded unrelated pairs, never significantly.

The source of this sequence is a girl under 10 years old in good health. The chain is built from TRBV2 and TRBJ2-1, with D possibly matching TRBD2 (6 bases). Sequenced material: blood. CDR3 region: CASRGRLEAGNNEQFL. The CDR3 DNA is TGTGCCAGCAGAGGACGTTTGGAGGCGGGAAACAATGAGCAGTTCCTC.